Below, one TCR beta chain is given with its context. This clone's antigen is unknown. No base quality values were provided; no much bigger clone lies one nucleotide off. The data were obtained in a study of blood T cells in healthy people across ages (dated by TCRdb to between 2014 and 2016). In the study overall: In model experiments, template switching captured about one uniquely barcoded TCR beta cDNA molecule for every two T cells. Donors were grouped into four age groups: young (average 16 years), middle-aged (about 38), aged (about 60) and long-lived (less than 85). For two donors (one aged 18 to 30 and one aged 80 or older), the study analyzed two additional independent replicas of 1 million unique cDNA reads from the same blood draw. Age-related changes in TCR beta repertoire diversity were measured in the study by deep sequencing normalized with unique cDNA molecular identifiers. To avoid experimental bias, donors of different ages were spread randomly across the sequencing lanes.

The paper as a whole reports these results and caveats: Donor CMV infection status was unknown, potentially confounding age-related changes in expanded clonotypes. The long-lived group showed more naive CD4+ T cells, fewer expanded clones and increased TCR diversity than the aged group, suggesting age selection. The percentage of naive T cells measured by flow cytometry correlated strongly with observed TCR beta diversity. As age increased, observed TCR beta diversity per million T cells dropped in a roughly linear way, and a significant reduction was already evident by age roughly 36. Total diversity estimates from one million sequenced T cells were considered lower bounds and underestimates. Conclusive comparison of naive and antigen-experienced compartments was prevented by the profiling of bulk unsorted PBMCs.

The CDR3 runs 14 residues from the cysteine to the phenylalanine. The CDR3 DNA has 42 bases and is translated from base 1. CDR1 and CDR2 are drawn from the germline V gene: MDHEN, SYDVKM. Clipping removes 8 bases from V and 4 bases from J, with 9 as the unmatched junction base count. Library method: 5' RACE. Sequenced using an Illumina HiSeq 2500. The second PCR ran for roughly 7 to 11 cycles and used a J-beta primer mix along with a sample-barcoded 5' primer. Each TCR beta cDNA molecule received a unique molecular identifier from a template-switch 5' adaptor carrying 12 random nucleotides. Each sample yielded at least 2.5 million CDR3-containing paired-end reads. First-strand cDNA was synthesized from all RNA with the Mint cDNA synthesis kit, primed by a TRBC-specific oligonucleotide. Following uracil-DNA glycosylase treatment, all cDNA underwent a first 18-cycle PCR with the universal primers M1SS and BC2_uni_R. On the study's bioinformatics: For normalization, 1 million high-quality reads, each with a distinct molecular identifier, were randomly selected from each sample. Reads sharing molecular identifiers were discarded rather than binned into consensus sequences. MiTCR, run with a Q25 quality threshold and the strictest error-elimination algorithm, handled CDR3 identification, clonotype clustering and error correction. A nonparametric unseen species model using Euler transformation provided a lower-bound estimate of total TCR beta diversity. TCRdb cleaned the public reads at Q25 with fastp, built clones with MiXCR and kept in-frame beta chains. Merged by CDR3 protein, the rows form single entries marked with the most common genes and DNA. The V and J calls shown here were made by TCRdb, not taken from the authors' results. The sample table lists roughly 1,300,000 distinct CDR3 sequences, 59% of them with a count of one. The leading ten clones occupy over 5.5% of the sample.

The donors were some 39 Caucasian individuals from Russia, aged 6 to 90 years, who were systemically healthy. Ten milliliters of peripheral blood were drawn from each donor into EDTA-treated Vacutainer tubes. Ficoll-Paque density-gradient centrifugation was used to isolate PBMCs, with at least 6 million obtained per sample. Trizol reagent was used to extract total RNA from the PBMCs, yielding at least 6 micrograms per sample. The percentages of naive CD45RAhigh/CD27high T cells were determined by flow cytometry on a PBMC aliquot from every donor. Material: blood. The receptor chain draws on TRBV28 and TRBJ1-1, with 8 central nucleotides matching TRBD1. This clonotype was obtained from a man in his late teens or twenties in good health. The DNA sequence reads TGTGCCAGCCGTTCTGGGACAGGTGGCACTGAAGCTTTCTTT. It translates as CASRSGTGGTEAFF.